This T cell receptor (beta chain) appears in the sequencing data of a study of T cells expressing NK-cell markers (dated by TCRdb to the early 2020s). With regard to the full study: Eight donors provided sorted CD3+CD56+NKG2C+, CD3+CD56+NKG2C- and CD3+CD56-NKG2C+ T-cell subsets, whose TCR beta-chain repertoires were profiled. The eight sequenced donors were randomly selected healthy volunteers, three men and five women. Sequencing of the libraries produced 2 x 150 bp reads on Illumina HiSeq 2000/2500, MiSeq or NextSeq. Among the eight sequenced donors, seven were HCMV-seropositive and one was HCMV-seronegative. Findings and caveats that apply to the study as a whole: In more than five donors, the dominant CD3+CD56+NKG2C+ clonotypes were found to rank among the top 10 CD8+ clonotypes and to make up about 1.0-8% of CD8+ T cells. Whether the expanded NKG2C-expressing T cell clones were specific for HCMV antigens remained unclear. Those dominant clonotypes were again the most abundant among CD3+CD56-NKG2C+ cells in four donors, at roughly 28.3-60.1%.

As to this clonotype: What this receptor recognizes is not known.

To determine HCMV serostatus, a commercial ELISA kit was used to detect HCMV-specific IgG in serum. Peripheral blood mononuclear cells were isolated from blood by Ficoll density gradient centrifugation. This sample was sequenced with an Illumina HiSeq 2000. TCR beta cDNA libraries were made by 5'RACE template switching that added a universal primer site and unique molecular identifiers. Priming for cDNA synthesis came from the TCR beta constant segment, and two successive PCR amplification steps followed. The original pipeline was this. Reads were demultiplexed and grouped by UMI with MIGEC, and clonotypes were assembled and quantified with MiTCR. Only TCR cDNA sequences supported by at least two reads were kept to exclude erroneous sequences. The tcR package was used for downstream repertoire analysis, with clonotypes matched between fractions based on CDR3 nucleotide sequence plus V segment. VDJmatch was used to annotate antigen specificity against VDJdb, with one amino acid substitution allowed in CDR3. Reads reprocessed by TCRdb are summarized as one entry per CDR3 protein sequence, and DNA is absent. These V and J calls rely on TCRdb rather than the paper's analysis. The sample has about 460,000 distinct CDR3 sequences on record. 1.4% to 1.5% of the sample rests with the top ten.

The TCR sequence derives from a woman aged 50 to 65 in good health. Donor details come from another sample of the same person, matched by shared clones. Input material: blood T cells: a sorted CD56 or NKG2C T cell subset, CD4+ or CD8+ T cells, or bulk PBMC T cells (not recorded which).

The CDR3 loop reads CSARDPRGRTGELFF. This receptor chain uses TRBV20-1 and TRBJ2-2; checking the TCRdb D call of TRBD1 is not possible without DNA. Taken from the germline V gene (reference sequence), the CDR1 and CDR2 loops are DFQATT and SNEGSKA. Its CDR3 holds 15 amino acids, cysteine through phenylalanine. Only the protein is on record.